The 2 T cell receptor beta chains below all came from one sample that was sequenced in a study of T cell repertoires in aging, cancer and after chemotherapy. Amplification of TCR beta used genomic DNA extracted from peripheral blood. A mixed TRB-A/B primer pool amplified rearranged TRB by multiplex touch-down PCR. One entry per CDR3 protein, called by TCRdb with MiXCR from the multiplex PCR reads. The table shows about 1,200 distinct CDR3 sequences, with about 26% occurring only once. The material sequenced was blood. The origin of the receptors is a human donor with a blood cancer.

The chain combines TRBV30 with TRBJ1-2; D gene ambiguous. This CDR3 has 16 amino acids. The V gene's germline CDR1 is GTSNPN and CDR2 SVGIG (reference sequence). Trimming pared 3 bases from V and 8 bases from J, leaving 25 bases between. The CDR3, as DNA: TGTGCCTGGAGCCGCGGAGCGGGGTCTCTCTTTGGGGGCTACACCTTC. Amino acid sequence: CAWSRGAGSLFGGYTF.

The sample holds a few counts of this clonotype. The chain recombines TRBV6-1 with TRBJ1-1, with TRBD1 as a possible D gene (6 bases). Trimming pared 6 bases from V and 6 bases from J, leaving 11 bases between. The CDR3 loop spans 12 amino acids. CDR1 is MNHNS, CDR2 SASEGT, per germline. The CDR3 DNA reads TGTGCCAGCAGCCCTAGGGGGGCTGAAGCTTTCTTT. It specifies CASSPRGAEAFF.